These 6 T cell receptor beta chains were all obtained from the same sample, sequenced in a study of blood T cells in healthy people across ages. Using a J-beta primer mix together with a sample-barcoded 5' primer, a second PCR was run for about 6 to 11 cycles. One entry per CDR3 protein results from TCRdb running MiXCR on the 5' RACE reads. The data hold over a million distinct CDR3 sequences, with roughly a quarter observed a single time. These same records also appear under a second study, on T cells of mothers and their children.

The sequenced material came from blood. Every receptor here comes from a girl aged 2 to 10 in good health.

The rearrangement links TRBV5-1 to TRBJ1-1; D unresolved. The CDR3 is 14 residues long. V shed 7 bases and J shed 6 bases, with 19 bases lying between them. Germline CDR1 SGHRS, CDR2 YFSETQ. The CDR3 sequence: CASPLTLDNSEAFF. DNA for the CDR3: TGCGCCAGCCCGCTGACTTTGGATAATTCTGAAGCTTTCTTT. Full variable domain (remainder filled in from reference TRBV5-1 and TRBJ1-1): KAGVTQTPRYLIKTRGQQVTLSCSPISGHRSVSWYQQTPGQGLQFLFEYFSETQRNKGNFPGRFSGRQFSNSRSEMNVSTLELGDSALYLCASPLTLDNSEAFFGQGTRLTVV.

The CDR3 DNA reads TGCGCCAGCAGCCAAGATTGGGACAGGGAGATTGAAGAGACCCAGTACTTC. It translates to CASSQDWDREIEETQYF. This rearrangement joins TRBV4-3 to TRBJ2-5; TRBD1 aligns across 9 bases. The V gene end was trimmed by 0 bases and the J gene end by 3 bases; junction bases not matched to a gene: 8. Germline CDR1 is LGHNA and CDR2 is YSLEER. This CDR3 has 17 amino acids.

This clonotype was observed a few times. Here the CDR3 reads CASSPTGERYGYTF. The CDR3, as DNA: TGTGCCAGCAGTCCCACAGGGGAAAGATATGGCTACACCTTC. The V and J genes are TRBV25-1 and TRBJ1-2, with 7 bases matching TRBD1. V lost 5 bases to trimming and J lost 5 bases; unmatched junction nucleotides: 8. The CDR3 has 14 residues. The V gene's germline CDR1 is MGHDK and CDR2 SYGVNS.

This clonotype was seen repeatedly, ten times or more. V and J are TRBV10-3 and TRBJ2-6; D unresolved. The CDR3 contains 15 residues. With 3 bases removed from V and 2 bases from J, the gap between germline ends came to 8 bases. Germline V gives CDR1 ENHRY, CDR2 SYGVKD. The DNA for the CDR3 is TGTGCCATCAGTGATAGGGCAGCTGGGGCCAACGTCCTGACTTTC. This encodes CAISDRAAGANVLTF.

This clonotype was observed a few times. The chain is built from TRBV5-1 and TRBJ2-1; D is unresolved. The end of the DNA aligns better with TRBJ2-5, so the J call may be wrong. The length of the CDR3 is 13 residues. Germline CDR1 and CDR2: SGHRS and YFSETQ. The CDR3 region is CASSLDRIETQYF. The CDR3 DNA sequence: TGCGCCAGCAGCTTGGACCGGATAGAGACCCAGTACTTC.

In this sample, this clonotype turned up a few times. CDR3 loop: CASNDPGQTHEQFF. CDR3 bases: TGTGCCAGTAACGACCCGGGACAGACGCACGAGCAGTTCTTC. V and J are TRBV19 and TRBJ2-5, with 7 bases fitting TRBD1. The J call could be wrong; TRBJ2-1 is a better fit for the DNA end. Germline V gene lookup returns CDR1 LNHDA and CDR2 SQIVND (reference sequence). This CDR3 comprises 14 residues.